What follows are 14 T cell receptor beta chains derived from one specimen sequenced in a study of cytomegalovirus exposure and HLA in healthy donors. PCR amplification relied on 60 Vbeta primers (plus 13 Jbeta primers). Clones were read by immunoSEQ multiplex PCR, and TCRdb kept only the in-frame ones, dropping some. The sample has under 150,000 clones, roughly 79% seen once; the top ten hold 1.8%. The sequenced sample consisted of PBMCs. The receptors were sampled from a woman aged 45 to 65 in good health and CMV-seronegative.

This chain uses TRBV7-9 with TRBJ1-2; 7 nucleotides align to TRBD1. The length of the CDR3 is 16 residues. V dropped 5 bases and J dropped 9; count of bases not matched to a gene: 18. Germline CDR1 is SEHNR and CDR2 is FQNEAQ (reference sequence). The CDR3 coding sequence is TGTGCCAGCAGCGAACCCGGACAGGCTATACCCCGGAGCTACACCTTC. Protein: CASSEPGQAIPRSYTF.

The chain carries TRBV29-1 and TRBJ2-7, with 8 positions matching TRBD1. The CDR3 runs 15 residues. Germline CDR1 reads SQVTM; CDR2 reads ANQGSEA. V dropped 1 base and J dropped 3; count of bases not matched to a gene: 8. The CDR3 sequence is CSVEVQRQGRYEQYF. The CDR3, as DNA: TGCAGCGTTGAAGTCCAGCGACAGGGGCGCTACGAGCAGTACTTC.

This chain joins TRBV5-4 and TRBJ2-6; no definite D call. Deletions cut 4 bases from V and 1 base from J, with 12 bases between. Germline V gives CDR1 SGHNT, CDR2 YYREEE (reference sequence). The CDR3 has 16 amino acids. The CDR3 DNA reads TGTGCCAGCAGCCTATGGTCGGTTTCTGGGGCCAACGTCCTGACTTTC. Protein: CASSLWSVSGANVLTF.

The chain uses TRBV14 and TRBJ2-5, with D possibly TRBD1 on 5 matching bases. The germline V gene has CDR1 SGHDN and CDR2 FVKESK. The CDR3 sequence is 14 residues long. Trimming stripped 4 bases from V and 2 bases from J, with 11 bases between. The CDR3, as DNA: TGTGCCAGCAGCCTACCGACAGAACAAGAGACCCAGTACTTC. It is translated as CASSLPTEQETQYF.

The chain recombines TRBV7-8 with TRBJ1-3; 11 positions match TRBD1. The germline gives CDR1 SGHVS, CDR2 FQNEAQ. CDR3 length equals 17 residues. With V trimmed by 0 bases and J by 0 bases, 1 base remained unmatched. CDR3 sequence (DNA): TGTGCCAGCAGCTTAGCGGGACAGGGGGTCTCTGGAAACACCATATATTTT. It specifies CASSLAGQGVSGNTIYF.

The rearrangement joins TRBV12-2 to TRBJ2-5; the D call of TRBD1 is as the table states it, not checked on the DNA. TRBV12-2 is a listed pseudogene. The length of the CDR3 is 16 residues. Written as DNA, the CDR3 is TGTGCAAGCAAATCCCTCCCCCGGACAGGGAAAGAGACCCAGTACTTC. This sequence encodes CASKSLPRTGKETQYF.

This clone was observed a handful of times. The chain has TRBV19 and TRBJ1-4; 7 positions match TRBD1. The CDR3 totals 14 residues. The J segment lost 8 bases and the V segment lost 6 bases, leaving 9 bases of the junction unmatched. Per the germline V gene, CDR1 is LNHDA and CDR2 is SQIVND (reference sequence). The CDR3 nucleotides are TGTGCCAGTAGCCCGACAGGGACCAGAGAAAAACTGTTTTTT. Residues: CASSPTGTREKLFF.

The chain couples TRBV25-1 to TRBJ1-1, with D possibly TRBD1 on 6 matching bases. The V gene lost 4 bases and the J gene lost 4 bases, with 16 bases spanning the gap. Germline-derived CDR1 and CDR2 are MGHDK and SYGVNS. This CDR3 is built from 15 residues. The CDR3 here is CASSVVRGPATEAFF. CDR3 coding DNA: TGTGCCAGCAGTGTCGTCAGGGGCCCGGCCACTGAAGCTTTCTTT. Full variable domain (remainder filled in from reference TRBV25-1 and TRBJ1-1): EADIYQTPRYLVIGTGKKITLECSQTMGHDKMYWYQQDPGMELHLIHYSYGVNSTEKGDLSSESTVSRIRTEHFPLTLESARPSHTSQYLCASSVVRGPATEAFFGQGTRLTVV.

Concerning this clone itself: Relative to the germline gene, one junction end is altered; a read error may explain this. The rearrangement joins TRBV6-5 to TRBJ1-2, with TRBD1 matching 8 bases. This CDR3 region has 14 residues. CDR1 and CDR2 from the germline V gene are MNHEY and SVGAGI. CDR3 in amino acids: CASSYQTGVYGYPF. The CDR3 DNA reads as TGTGCCAGCAGTTACCAGACAGGGGTGTATGGCTACCCCTTC.

This chain links TRBV12-5 with TRBJ2-3; D gene ambiguous. Germline lookup yields CDR1 LGHNT and CDR2 FRNRAP. V gave up 5 bases and J gave up 1 base, with 13 bases separating them. This CDR3 is 15 amino acids long. The CDR3 region has the DNA TGTGCTAGTGGTCCTACCCGCCGTGGCACAGATACGCAGTATTTT. Translation: CASGPTRRGTDTQYF. Complete variable domain (other parts from reference TRBV12-5 and TRBJ2-3): DARVTQTPRHKVTEMGQEVTMRCQPILGHNTVFWYRQTMMQGLELLAYFRNRAPLDDSGMPKDRFSAEMPDATLATLKIQPSEPRDSAVYFCASGPTRRGTDTQYFGPGTRLTVL.

The chain couples TRBV27 to TRBJ1-5; tentative D call: TRBD1 (6 bases). The CDR3 is 15 residues long. Germline lookup yields CDR1 MNHEY and CDR2 SMNVEV (reference sequence). Trimming removed 8 bases at V and 0 bases at J, with 14 bases between. The CDR3 DNA follows: TGTGCCAGCCCGTCGGGACAATATAGCAATCAGCCCCAGCATTTT. This encodes CASPSGQYSNQPQHF.

The J gene is TRBJ2-1, the V gene TRBV7-3, with a weak D call TRBD2 (6 bases). From germline, CDR1 is SGHTA and CDR2 FQGTGA. Trimming removed 0 bases from V and 1 base from J, with 19 bases in between. The CDR3 is 19 residues long. As DNA, the CDR3 is TGTGCCAGCAGCTTAACCGGTAGCGGAGAAACGTGGTCCTACAATGAGCAGTTCTTC. Translated, it gives CASSLTGSGETWSYNEQFF.

This clone has just a few counts. CDR3 region: CASSGRTGGNSGANVLTF. In DNA form, the CDR3 reads TGTGCCAGCAGCGGGAGGACAGGGGGAAACTCTGGGGCCAACGTCCTGACTTTC. The chain recombines TRBV5-4 with TRBJ2-6, with 10 bases lining up with TRBD1. Germline CDR1 SGHNT, CDR2 YYREEE (reference sequence). The V gene end was trimmed by 4 bases and the J gene end by 0 bases; junction bases not matched to a gene: 7. The CDR3 spans 18 residues.

The chain links TRBV19 to TRBJ2-5; TRBD1 agrees at 7 bases. The V gene end was trimmed by 5 bases and the J gene end by 4 bases; junction bases not matched to a gene: 7. CDR1 and CDR2 (germline): LNHDA, SQIVND (reference sequence). The CDR3 covers 14 residues. CDR3 loop: CASSATGAPETQYF. The CDR3 DNA reads TGTGCCAGTAGTGCCACAGGGGCCCCAGAGACCCAGTACTTC.